The following is a TCR beta chain sequence with its context. This specimen belongs to a study of T cell changes during pregnancy in multiple sclerosis. Repertoires were generated with immunoSEQ multiplex PCR, while TCRdb's copy carries only in-frame clones and drops some. The profile shows tens of thousands of clones, around 90% of them singletons. This specimen consisted of CD4+ T cells from peripheral blood mononuclear cells, obtained before pregnancy. This TCR derives from a female donor with multiple sclerosis, enrolled in a pregnancy study.

The CDR3 coding sequence is TGTGCCATCAGTGAGTCTCGGGTAGAGACCCAGTACTTC. Translation: CAISESRVETQYF. This rearrangement joins TRBV10-3 to TRBJ2-5; no firm D call. The V and J ends lost 0 bases and 4 bases respectively, with 6 bases between them. The CDR3 has 13 amino acids. Germline lookup yields CDR1 ENHRY and CDR2 SYGVKD.